The 15 T cell receptor beta chains below come from one sample, sequenced in a study of shared clonotypes between healthy human individuals. Only CD45RO-negative cells positively selected for CCR7 counted as naive CD8 cells, so terminally differentiated effector memory CD45RA+ cells were excluded. Data came from immunoSEQ multiplex PCR; TCRdb stores just in-frame clones and leaves some out. The sample includes 1.5 million to 2.5 million clones, less than 95% of them seen just once. The specimen was naive CD8+ T cells sorted from blood. These receptors were collected from a man younger than 35 in good health.

The J gene is TRBJ2-4, the V gene TRBV29-1, with TRBD1 matching over 10 bases. Germline V CDR1 and CDR2: SQVTM, ANQGSEA. The CDR3 length is 16 residues. Trimming took 4 bases from V and 5 from J; bases not matched to a gene: 11. The CDR3 nucleotides are TGCAGCGTTGCCGGGACAGGGGTTTCTTTCGAAAACATTCAGTACTTC. It specifies CSVAGTGVSFENIQYF.

This chain uses TRBV28 with TRBJ2-7, with 8 bases matching TRBD1. This CDR3 has 13 residues. The germline V gene encodes CDR1 MDHEN and CDR2 SYDVKM. The J segment lost 6 bases and the V segment lost 8 bases, leaving 9 bases of the junction unmatched. CDR3 sequence (DNA): TGTGCCAGCGGGACAGGATCCCACCTCGAGCAGTACTTC. Translation: CASGTGSHLEQYF.

J is TRBJ1-6 and V is TRBV9; TRBD1 matches 10 bases. Germline CDR1 and CDR2: SGDLS and YYNGEE. CDR3 length: 16 residues. The ends lost 3 bases at V and 7 bases at J; junction bases unmatched: 7. The CDR3 region is CASSASSGQGNSPLHF. The CDR3 DNA reads TGTGCCAGCAGCGCCTCCTCGGGACAGGGGAATTCACCCCTCCACTTT.

V gene TRBV7-2 combines with J gene TRBJ2-5; D is perhaps TRBD1 or TRBD2 (5 bases each). Per the germline V gene, CDR1 is SGHTA and CDR2 is FQGNSA. The CDR3 consists of 15 residues. The V gene lost 4 bases and the J gene lost 3 bases, with 15 bases spanning the gap. CDR3 coding DNA: TGTGCCAGCAGCTCGAGGGAACTAGGGGAAGAGACCCAGTACTTC. It codes for CASSSRELGEETQYF.

This chain links TRBV6-1 with TRBJ2-7; perhaps TRBD2 as D (6 bases). The CDR3 sequence is 13 residues long. Germline CDR1 reads MNHNS; CDR2 reads SASEGT. V was cut by 3 bases and J by 7 bases, with 13 bases left in between. The CDR3 DNA follows: TGTGCCAGCAGTGACCATGGCGGGGAAGAGCAGTACTTC. Translating gives CASSDHGGEEQYF.

This clone was found once. The V gene is TRBV14, the J gene TRBJ2-7; D uncertain. V shed 3 bases and J shed 4 bases, with 16 bases lying between them. From germline, CDR1 is SGHDN and CDR2 FVKESK. The CDR3 has 15 amino acids. The CDR3 region has the DNA TGTGCCAGCAGCCAGGGTTTTGGATTGTTGTACGAGCAGTACTTC. It yields the protein CASSQGFGLLYEQYF.

This sequence joins TRBV10-3 and TRBJ2-1, with TRBD1 identical over 10 bases. The CDR3 loop spans 14 amino acids. Trimming removed 2 bases from V and 9 bases from J; junction bases left unmatched: 4. CDR1 is ENHRY, CDR2 SYGVKD, per germline. The CDR3 here is CAISEGQGVPEQFF. The CDR3, as DNA: TGTGCCATCAGTGAGGGACAGGGGGTCCCTGAGCAGTTCTTC.

The rearrangement uses TRBV9 and TRBJ2-3, with 10 positions matching TRBD2. J gave up 2 bases and V 0 bases, and 3 bases lay outside the gene matches. Germline assignment: CDR1 SGDLS and CDR2 YYNGEE. The CDR3 contains 16 residues. CDR3 region: CASSVGTSGFTDTQYF. Here the CDR3 DNA reads TGTGCCAGCAGCGTAGGGACTAGCGGCTTCACAGATACGCAGTATTTT.

The V call is TRBV25-1, the J call TRBJ2-7; D not certain. This CDR3 comprises 11 residues. Per the germline V gene, CDR1 is MGHDK and CDR2 is SYGVNS. The V and J ends lost 5 bases and 7 bases respectively, with 9 bases between them. DNA for the CDR3: TGTGCCAGCAGTTGGGGTTGGGAGCAGTACTTC. It is translated as CASSWGWEQYF.

V is TRBV4-3 and J is TRBJ2-5, with a weak D call TRBD1 (6 bases). This CDR3 has 17 residues. The V and J ends lost 0 bases and 5 bases respectively, with 19 bases between them. Germline V gives CDR1 LGHNA, CDR2 YSLEER. CDR3 DNA: TGCGCCAGCAGCCAAGATTGGGGGACATCGGAGTTCGAGACCCAGTACTTC. Translation gives CASSQDWGTSEFETQYF.

This clone was detected only once. The J gene is TRBJ1-1, the V gene TRBV28; 8 bases line up with TRBD1. The CDR3 consists of 16 residues. CDR1 is MDHEN, CDR2 SYDVKM, per germline. V lost 1 base and J lost 1; bases outside the gene matches: 5. In nucleotides, the CDR3 is TGTGCCAGCAGTTTATCCCCGGACAGGGAGAACACTGAAGCTTTCTTT. It is translated as CASSLSPDRENTEAFF.

The chain couples TRBV28 to TRBJ2-1, with 12 nucleotides matching TRBD2. J was trimmed by 7 bases and V by 5 bases; bases with no gene match: 9. Germline loops: CDR1 MDHEN, CDR2 SYDVKM. The CDR3 totals 16 residues. CDR3 bases: TGTGCCAGCAGTCCACGGGCTAGCGGGGGGGCGAATGAGCAGTTCTTC. Protein: CASSPRASGGANEQFF.

CDR3 in amino acids: CASSPVGRGTDTQYF. CDR3 DNA: TGTGCCAGCAGCCCAGTTGGTCGCGGCACAGATACGCAGTATTTT. This chain uses TRBV9 with TRBJ2-3; D remains unclear. This CDR3 has 15 residues. Germline CDR1 and CDR2: SGDLS and YYNGEE. Trimming took 4 bases from V and 1 from J, leaving 13 bases between them.

The rearrangement links TRBV13 to TRBJ2-5; D is possibly TRBD2 (6 bases). The CDR3 length is 13 residues. CDR1 and CDR2 from the germline V gene are PRHDT and FYEKMQ (reference sequence). Between the trimmed V and J ends, which lost 4 bases and 7 bases, there was a span of 13 bases. The CDR3 sequence is CASSSWGDRTQYF. The CDR3 DNA is TGTGCCAGCAGCTCCTGGGGGGATAGGACCCAGTACTTC.

The V gene is TRBV10-3, the J gene TRBJ2-7; D uncertain. Germline assignment: CDR1 ENHRY and CDR2 SYGVKD. The CDR3 loop spans 13 amino acids. Between the trimmed V and J ends, which lost 2 bases and 2 bases, there was a span of 7 bases. CDR3 sequence reads: CAISEPGTYEQYF. The CDR3 DNA sequence: TGTGCCATCAGTGAGCCCGGAACCTACGAGCAGTACTTC.